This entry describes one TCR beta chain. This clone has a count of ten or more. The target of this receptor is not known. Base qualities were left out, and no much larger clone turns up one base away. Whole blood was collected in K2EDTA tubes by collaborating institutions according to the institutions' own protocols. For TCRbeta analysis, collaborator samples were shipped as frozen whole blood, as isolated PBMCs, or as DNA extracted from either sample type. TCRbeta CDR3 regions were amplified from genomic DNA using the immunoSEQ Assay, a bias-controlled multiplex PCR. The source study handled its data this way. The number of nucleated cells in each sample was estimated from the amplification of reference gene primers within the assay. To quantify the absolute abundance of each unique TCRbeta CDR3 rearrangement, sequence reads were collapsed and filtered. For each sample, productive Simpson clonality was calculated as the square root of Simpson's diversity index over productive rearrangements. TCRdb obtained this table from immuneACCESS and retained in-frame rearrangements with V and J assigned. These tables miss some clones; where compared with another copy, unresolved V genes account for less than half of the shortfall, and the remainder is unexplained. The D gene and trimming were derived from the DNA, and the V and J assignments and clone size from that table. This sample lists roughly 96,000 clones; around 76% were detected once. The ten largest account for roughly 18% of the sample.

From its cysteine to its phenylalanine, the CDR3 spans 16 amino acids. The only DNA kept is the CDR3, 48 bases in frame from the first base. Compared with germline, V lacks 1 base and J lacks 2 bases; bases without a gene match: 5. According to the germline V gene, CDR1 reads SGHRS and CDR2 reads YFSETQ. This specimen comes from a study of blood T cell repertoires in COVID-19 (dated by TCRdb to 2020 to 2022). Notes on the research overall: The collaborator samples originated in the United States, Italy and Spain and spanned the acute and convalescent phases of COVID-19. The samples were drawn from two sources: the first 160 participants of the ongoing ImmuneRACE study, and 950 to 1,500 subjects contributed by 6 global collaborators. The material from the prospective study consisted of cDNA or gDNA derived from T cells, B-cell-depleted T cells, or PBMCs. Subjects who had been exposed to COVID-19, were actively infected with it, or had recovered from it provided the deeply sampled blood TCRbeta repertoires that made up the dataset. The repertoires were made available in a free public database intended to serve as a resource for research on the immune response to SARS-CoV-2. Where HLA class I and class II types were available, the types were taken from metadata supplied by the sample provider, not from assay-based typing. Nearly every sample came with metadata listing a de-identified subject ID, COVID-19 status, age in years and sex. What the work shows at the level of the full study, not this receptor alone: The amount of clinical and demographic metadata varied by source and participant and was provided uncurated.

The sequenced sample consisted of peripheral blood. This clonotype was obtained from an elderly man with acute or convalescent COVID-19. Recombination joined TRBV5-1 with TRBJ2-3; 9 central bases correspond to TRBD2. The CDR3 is CASSLSLAGFTDTQYF. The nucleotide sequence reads TGCGCCAGCAGCTTGAGTCTAGCGGGGTTCACAGATACGCAGTATTTT.